The T cell receptor beta chain under discussion was sequenced for a study of tumor-infiltrating lymphocytes in oesophageal squamous cell carcinoma. MiXCR, run by TCRdb on the PCR reads, gives a single entry per CDR3 protein. The sample includes over 14,000 distinct CDR3 sequences, roughly half of them seen just once. Looked up from germline, CDR1 is SGHTA and CDR2 is FQGNSA. There are 11 residues in the CDR3. J is TRBJ2-7 and V is TRBV7-2; D is undetermined. The DNA end is more similar to TRBJ2-5, so the J call may be wrong. The TCR comes from a male donor with esophageal squamous cell carcinoma. The sample consisted of blood. CDR3 amino acids: CASSLVETQYF. DNA for the CDR3: TGTGCCAGCAGCTTAGTTGAGACCCAGTACTTC.